This T cell receptor beta chain was retrieved from a study of T-cell memory formation after mild COVID-19 (dated by TCRdb to the early 2020s). About the full investigation: Most TCR sequence clusters were specific to one of the two donors. T-cell clones expanding and contracting after mild COVID-19 in a couple of donors were tracked by longitudinal TCRalpha and TCRbeta repertoire sequencing. The cohort comprised two young, previously healthy adult volunteers, one female and one male. The paper's findings and limits, for the study overall: The study covered only a couple of mild cases, and larger cohorts including severe cases with pre-infection samples were considered necessary. Balanced CD4/CD8 phenotypes were observed for clones contracting from day 15 to 85, whereas a bias towards CD4+ was observed for a second wave of clones expanding from day 15 to 37. SARS-CoV-2 specificity was not confirmed for the second-wave clones peaking on day 37. Some responding clones were detected in pre-infection memory, suggesting pre-existing cross-reactive memory T cells joined the SARS-CoV-2 response. Contracting CD4+ clones were located mainly in the CM and EM memory subsets, whereas CD8+ clones were found to be enriched in EMRA.

Instrument used: Illumina NovaSeq 6000. Using 5'RACE with constant-segment primers, TCRalpha and TCRbeta cDNA libraries were constructed, with sample barcodes and unique molecular identifiers added in the process. RNA was extracted from every sample with Trizol reagent. Amplification of the libraries took two PCR steps, and the second step added a second sample barcode plus Illumina TruSeq adapters. Sequencing of libraries was performed on an Illumina NovaSeq with 2 x 150 bp paired-end reads. The study's processing was this. Demultiplexing of reads and collapsing into UMI-guided consensus sequences were performed with migec v1.2.7. Using mixcr v2.1.11, UMI consensuses were aligned to TRA and TRB V and J templates and then assembled into clonotypes. Expanded or contracted clonotypes were those called significant by both edgeR and NoisET, with noise models trained on biological replicates. For edgeR calls, the thresholds were a false discovery rate-adjusted p below 0.01 and a log2 fold-change of 1. PCA with hierarchical clustering of max-normalized trajectories of the 1000 most abundant clonotypes was used as exploratory dynamics analysis. Separately sequenced CD4+ and CD8+ repertoires were used to assign a CD4 or CD8 phenotype to each responding clone. Clones were called with MiXCR by TCRdb after fastp trimmed the public reads at Q25, and only in-frame beta chains were retained. All rows with the same CDR3 protein become a single entry with the most common DNA and genes. These V and J calls originate from TCRdb's pipeline instead of the authors' own analysis. The sample table records 360,000 or so distinct CDR3 sequences; approximately 27% of these occur just once. Of the sample, approximately 12% falls within the top ten clones.

This clonotype was seen a few times. Its recognized antigen is unknown. There are no base qualities to consult, and no much larger clone falls within one base. From cysteine to phenylalanine, the CDR3 is 16 amino acids long. The retained sequence is limited to the CDR3, 48 bases, with the frame set at the first base. CDR1 and CDR2 were assigned from the germline V gene (reference sequence) as SGHKS and YYEKEE. Trimming removed 0 bases from V and 0 bases from J, leaving 11 bases between the germline ends. Ficoll-Paque density gradient centrifugation was used to isolate PBMCs. Recombination joined TRBV5-5 with TRBJ2-3; the D gene is possibly TRBD1 or TRBD2, each agreeing over 5 bases. The origin of this receptor is an adult woman who had mild COVID-19 (a few samples of this study predate the infection). The sample titles of this study are shuffled in the database, so cell type and time point are left out; the donor was told from shared clones. Sequencing was done on a sample of PBMCs or a T cell subset sorted from them (not recorded which). CDR3 region: CASSLDEGLSTDTQYF. The base sequence is TGTGCCAGCAGCTTGGATGAGGGGCTTAGCACAGATACGCAGTATTTT.